This record concerns one TCR beta chain sequence. The data derive from a study of control samples from healthy donors and cancer patients. This CDR3 spans 14 amino acids. Germline V gene sequence: CDR1 MNHEY, CDR2 SVGEGT. V lost 2 bases and J lost 4, with 12 bases in between. The table came from immunoSEQ multiplex PCR; TCRdb's copy has only in-frame clones and leaves some out. The data hold 100,000 to 150,000 clones, with around nine tenths observed a single time. The TCR sequence derives from a middle-aged man in good health. The sequenced sample consisted of blood. The genes are TRBV6-2 or TRBV6-3 and TRBJ2-7; possible D gene TRBD1, 5 bases. CDR3 sequence reads: CASSYSAGQYEQYF. In DNA form, the CDR3 reads TGTGCCAGCAGTTACAGTGCAGGGCAGTACGAGCAGTACTTC.